The TCR delta chain under discussion was sequenced for a study of delta chains in infants with herpesvirus infections. Study-level findings and limits: The public clonotype appeared only at the first post-infection time point. Limitations included few samples and no matched controls for race or environment. Public-clonotype frequency seemingly fell with older age at infection.

Trimming cost V 0 bases and J 3 bases; bases outside gene matches: 18. This CDR3 comprises 21 residues. Germline V gives CDR1 TSWWSYY, CDR2 QGS. This clone rates as medium-sized. Its antigen remains unknown. Reverse transcription of PBMC RNA used primers specific for the gamma and delta chains. TCRdb called clones anew from the RT-PCR reads with CATT. The sample has under 1,500 delta-chain clones, around 30% seen once; the top ten hold about 26%. The sample consisted of peripheral blood, taken at time point 2 of longitudinal follow-up. The gene calls are TRDV1 and TRDJ1; 11 bases are shared with TRDD3. This clonotype originated in a human donor who was a Ugandan infant, either HIV-exposed or HIV-unexposed (not recorded which). CDR3 DNA: TGTGCTCTTGGGGAACTAGAAGAAGTGTACTGGGGGATAGAGGCGGCCGATAAACTCATCTTT. Protein sequence: CALGELEEVYWGIEAADKLIF.